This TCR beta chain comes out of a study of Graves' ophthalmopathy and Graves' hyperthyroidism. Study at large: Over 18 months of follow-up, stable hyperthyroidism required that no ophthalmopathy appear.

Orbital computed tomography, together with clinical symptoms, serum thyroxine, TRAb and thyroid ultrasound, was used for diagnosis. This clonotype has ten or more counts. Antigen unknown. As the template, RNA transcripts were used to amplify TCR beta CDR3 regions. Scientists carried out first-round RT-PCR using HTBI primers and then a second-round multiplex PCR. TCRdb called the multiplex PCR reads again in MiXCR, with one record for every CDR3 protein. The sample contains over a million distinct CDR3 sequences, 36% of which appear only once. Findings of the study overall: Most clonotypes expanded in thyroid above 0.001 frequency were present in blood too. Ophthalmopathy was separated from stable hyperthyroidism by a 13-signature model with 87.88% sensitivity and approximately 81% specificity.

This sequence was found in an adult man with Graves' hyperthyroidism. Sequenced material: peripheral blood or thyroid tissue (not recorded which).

CDR3 region: CASSERTTQETQYF. The DNA of the CDR3 is TGTGCCAGCAGTGAGAGGACTACCCAAGAGACCCAGTACTTC. This chain links TRBV2 with TRBJ2-5; weak D call: TRBD2 (6 bases). CDR1 and CDR2 from the germline V gene are SNHLY and FYNNEI. The CDR3 has 14 amino acids. V gave up 3 bases and J gave up 1 base, with 9 bases separating them.